This TCR beta chain was identified during a study of T-cell reconstitution after alpha-beta-depleted transplantation in children. In this sample, this clonotype turned up many times. TCRbeta library construction was performed incorporating unique molecular identifiers. TCRdb called the PCR reads again in MiXCR, with one record for every CDR3 protein. Among about 610,000 distinct CDR3 sequences listed, about 10% were seen once. V shed 5 bases and J 6 bases; nucleotides not matched to a gene: 13. Germline CDR1 is SQVTM and CDR2 is ANQGSEA. The CDR3 covers 16 residues. V is TRBV29-1 and J is TRBJ2-2; 9 positions agree with TRBD2. This sequence was found in a human donor who donated a stem cell graft to a child with acute myeloid leukemia. The starting material was PBMCs from the stem cell graft donor, obtained from the stem cell graft. The CDR3 DNA sequence: TGCAGCGTTCTCCCCGGGGCTAGCGGGATCGCCGGGGAGCTGTTTTTT. As protein: CSVLPGASGIAGELFF.